The 2 T cell receptor beta chains presented below share a single source sample, sequenced in a study of T-cell reconstitution after alpha-beta-depleted transplantation in children (TCRdb year 2016). To prepare the library, PCR was applied. TCRdb lists the instrument as Illumina HiSeq 2500. To normalize quantification of the TCRbeta repertoire, the TCR libraries were built with molecular barcoding that relied on unique molecular identifiers. TCRdb trimmed the raw reads at Q25, called clones with MiXCR and kept productive beta chains. Entries that share a CDR3 protein sequence are merged under the most common genes and DNA. This sample lists 200,000 or so distinct CDR3 sequences; 5.5% to 7% were detected once. The leading ten clones occupy just over 4.5% of the sample. Explained via the paper, the treatment or condition label denotes: allogeneic hematopoietic cell transplantation with graft depleted of TCRalphabeta T cells and CD19 B cells.

The sample in question was PBMCs, obtained before TCRalphabeta/CD19-depleted stem cell transplant. The receptors come from a girl under three years old with combined immunodeficiency, due to receive a stem cell transplant.

This clonotype occurred many times. The chain uses TRBV12-3 or TRBV12-4 and TRBJ2-3; no clear D. V was trimmed by 1 base and J by 0 bases, leaving 5 bases between them. CDR3 length: 14 residues. In DNA, the CDR3 is TGTGCCAGCAGTTTAGGGGCGAGCACAGATACGCAGTATTTT. It yields the protein CASSLGASTDTQYF.

This clonotype occurred many times. The rearrangement joins TRBV21-1 to TRBJ2-1; the table's TRBD1 call for D was not verified on the DNA. TRBV21-1 is noted as a pseudogene. The CDR3 sequence is 16 residues long. CDR3 amino acids: CASSMPTGSSYNEQFF. The CDR3 DNA is TGTGCCAGCAGCATGCCGACAGGGAGCTCCTACAATGAGCAGTTCTTC.